This T cell receptor beta chain was sequenced during a study of control samples from healthy donors and cancer patients. The CDR3 contains 15 residues. From germline, CDR1 is MNHEY and CDR2 SVGEGT. Of note for this clone: Sequence at one end of the junction differs from germline and may be a read error.

Assay: immunoSEQ multiplex PCR; the TCRdb copy retains only in-frame clones and omits some. This table holds approximately 180,000 clones, 90% to 95% found once. The clonotype comes from a woman aged 18-29 years in good health. The specimen was blood. The chain links TRBV6-2 or TRBV6-3 to TRBJ2-3, with TRBD2 identical over 11 bases. The CDR3 nucleotides are TGTGCCAGCAGTTACGGACTAGCGGGCACGGATACGCAGTATTTT. It translates to CASSYGLAGTDTQYF.